This T cell receptor beta chain was recorded in a study of Graves' ophthalmopathy and Graves' hyperthyroidism (dated by TCRdb to 2016 to 2019). Turning to the overall study: Peripheral blood was collected at initial diagnosis, prior to any treatment. The approximately 95 discovery patients were divided at random into training and test sets in a 7:3 ratio. To tell Graves' ophthalmopathy apart from Graves' hyperthyroidism, and to predict which patients would progress to ophthalmopathy, the study relied on TCR beta repertoire signatures. Following sampling, methimazole starting at 30 mg daily was administered to hyperthyroidism patients, and high-dose intravenous methylprednisolone was administered to ophthalmopathy patients. In total, around 140 blood samples were TCR-sequenced: 40 to 45 ophthalmopathy, roughly 80 hyperthyroidism and approximately 17 hyperthyroidism-to-ophthalmopathy patients. To explore V-J signatures distinguishing ophthalmopathy from hyperthyroidism, a discovery set of around 100 patients (fewer than 45 ophthalmopathy, 55 to 60 stable hyperthyroidism) was enrolled. An independent validation cohort comprised around 20 hyperthyroidism patients and some 16 patients who later progressed from hyperthyroidism to ophthalmopathy. T-cell repertoires of thyroid tissue and blood were compared in 5 or 6 hyperthyroidism patients. General conclusions and limits of the study: Most expanded thyroid clonotypes with a frequency above 0.001 also appeared in blood, which suggests that blood repertoires may reflect the immune response in the thyroid. Sample size was not statistically predetermined, and group allocation was not concealed from the investigators. Ophthalmopathy was separated from stable hyperthyroidism by the 13-signature model with about 85% sensitivity and 81% to 84% specificity in cross-validation and with 80%/75% in the test set. In validation, the model predicted ophthalmopathy progression with roughly 68% sensitivity and 72.22% specificity; roughly 12 predicted patients were CT-confirmed with GO in a median of 6.5 months.

For repertoire sequencing, the TCR beta CDR3 regions were amplified from RNA transcripts. A first-round RT-PCR used HTBI primers with the Qiagen OneStep RT-PCR kit, followed by a second-round multiplex PCR, size selection and purification. The libraries underwent paired-end sequencing with 100 bp reads on an Illumina HiSeq2000. The authors' analysis ran thus. SOAPnuke was used to process the reads, removing any read that contained adapters or uncalled bases, had a mean Phred below 15, or lacked an exact match to the constant primer or identifier. High-quality paired reads were merged with COPE v1.2.5. Each unique nucleotide sequence was defined as a clonotype, and clonotypes were aligned to IMGT TRB V, D and J references with MiTCR v1.1. The analysis was limited to V-J combinations with a frequency above 0.0001, which together covered 99.2% of repertoires. A TCR clonal expansion and chaos score per V-J combination was defined as the ratio of F50 clonal expansion to chaos observed in the TCRdist matrix. Welch's t-statistics and random forest were used to reduce the features to about 12 V-J combinations, which were then used as input to a naive Bayes classifier. Thyroid-blood repertoire similarity was quantified with the Morisita-Horn index. Through fastp at Q25 and MiXCR, TCRdb rebuilt clones from the public reads, retaining in-frame beta chains. When rows share a CDR3 protein, they turn into one entry using the most common DNA and genes. V and J calls and clone size were set by TCRdb, not the authors. This sample comprises fewer than 650,000 distinct CDR3 sequences, about a fifth of them detected only once. The top ten constitute around 6.9% of the sample.

In its sample, this clonotype was seen many times. Which antigen it targets is not known. Base qualities are not provided; no much larger clone lies one nucleotide away. Stable hyperthyroidism was defined as no progression to ophthalmopathy within 18 months of follow-up. The hyperthyroidism patients were 18 to 65 years old and newly diagnosed, with a disease duration of less than 2 months. Patients with other autoimmune diseases, uncontrolled infections, pregnancy or lactation were excluded from the study. Diagnosis relied on clinical symptoms, serum thyroxine, TRAb, thyroid ultrasound and orbital computed tomography. Using Ficoll-Paque density gradient centrifugation, PBMCs were isolated from roughly 9.2 ml of fresh peripheral blood. Trizol reagent was used to extract the total RNA, and its quality was then checked on an Agilent 2100 Bioanalyzer. Counted from cysteine to phenylalanine, this CDR3 has 13 amino acids. Only CDR3 DNA is held: 39 bases, read in frame from base 1. Unmatched junction bases come to 9, with V trimmed by 5 bases and J by 10 bases.

The sequence links TRBV12-3 or TRBV12-4 to TRBJ1-1, with 8 middle bases fitting TRBD1. The source material was peripheral blood. This TCR was sampled from a woman aged 18 to 35 with stable Graves' hyperthyroidism. Some clones in this sample may be carry-over from other donors' samples. Donor details come from another sample of the same person, matched by shared clones. The CDR3 amino acid sequence is: CASSPVQGAAAFF. The DNA reads TGTGCCAGCAGTCCCGTTCAGGGGGCGGCAGCTTTCTTT.